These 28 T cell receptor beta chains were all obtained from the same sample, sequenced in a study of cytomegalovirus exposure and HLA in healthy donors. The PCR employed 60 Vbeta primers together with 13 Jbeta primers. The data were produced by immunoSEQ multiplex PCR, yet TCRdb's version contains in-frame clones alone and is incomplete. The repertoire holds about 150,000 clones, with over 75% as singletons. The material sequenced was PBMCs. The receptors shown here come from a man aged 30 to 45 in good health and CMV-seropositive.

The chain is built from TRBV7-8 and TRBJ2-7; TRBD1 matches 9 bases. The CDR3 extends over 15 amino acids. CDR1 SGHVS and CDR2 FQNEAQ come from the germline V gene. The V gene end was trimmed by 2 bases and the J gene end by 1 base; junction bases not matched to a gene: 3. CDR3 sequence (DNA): TGTGCCAGCAGCTTACCCGGACAGGGGTCCTACGAGCAGTACTTC. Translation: CASSLPGQGSYEQYF.

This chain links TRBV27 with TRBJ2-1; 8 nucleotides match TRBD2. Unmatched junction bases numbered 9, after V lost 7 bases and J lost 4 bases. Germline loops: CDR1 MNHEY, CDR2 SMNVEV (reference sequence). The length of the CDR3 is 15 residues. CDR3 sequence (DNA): TGTGCCAGCACCCCCCTAGCGGGCAATTACAATGAGCAGTTCTTC. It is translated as CASTPLAGNYNEQFF.

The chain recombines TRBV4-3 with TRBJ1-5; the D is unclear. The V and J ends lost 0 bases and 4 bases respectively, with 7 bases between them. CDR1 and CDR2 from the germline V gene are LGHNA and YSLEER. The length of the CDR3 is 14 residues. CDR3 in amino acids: CASSQETANQPQHF. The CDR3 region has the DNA TGCGCCAGCAGCCAAGAAACAGCTAATCAGCCCCAGCATTTT.

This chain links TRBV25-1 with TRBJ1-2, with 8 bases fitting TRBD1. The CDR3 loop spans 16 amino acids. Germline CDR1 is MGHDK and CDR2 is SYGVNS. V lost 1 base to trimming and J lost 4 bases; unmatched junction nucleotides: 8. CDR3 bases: TGTGCCAGCAGTGAATTAGGGACAGGCAACACCTATGGCTACACCTTC. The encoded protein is CASSELGTGNTYGYTF.

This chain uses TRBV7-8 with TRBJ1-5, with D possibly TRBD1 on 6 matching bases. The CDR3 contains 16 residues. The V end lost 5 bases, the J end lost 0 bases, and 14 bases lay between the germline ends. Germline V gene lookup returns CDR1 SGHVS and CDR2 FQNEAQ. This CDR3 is CASSADRFYSNQPQHF. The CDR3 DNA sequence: TGTGCCAGCAGCGCCGACAGGTTCTATAGCAATCAGCCCCAGCATTTT.

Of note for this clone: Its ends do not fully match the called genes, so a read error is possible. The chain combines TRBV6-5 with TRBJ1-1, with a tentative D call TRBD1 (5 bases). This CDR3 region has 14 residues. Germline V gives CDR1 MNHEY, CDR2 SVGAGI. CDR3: CASSYEGRNTEAFF. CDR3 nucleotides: TGTGCCAGCAGTTACGAGGGGAGGAACACTGAAGCTTTTTTT.

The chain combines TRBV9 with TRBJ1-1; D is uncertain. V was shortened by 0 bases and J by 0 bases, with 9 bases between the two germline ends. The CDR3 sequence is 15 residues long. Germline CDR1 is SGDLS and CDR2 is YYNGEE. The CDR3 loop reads CASSVEPEMNTEAFF. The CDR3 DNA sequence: TGTGCCAGCAGCGTAGAACCGGAGATGAACACTGAAGCTTTCTTT.

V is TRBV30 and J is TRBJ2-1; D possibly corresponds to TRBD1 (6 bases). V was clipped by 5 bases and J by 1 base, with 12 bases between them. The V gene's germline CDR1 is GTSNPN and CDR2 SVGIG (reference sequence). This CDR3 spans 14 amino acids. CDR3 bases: TGTGCCTGGGGCAGGGACACGTCCTACAATGAGCAGTTCTTC. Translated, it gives CAWGRDTSYNEQFF.

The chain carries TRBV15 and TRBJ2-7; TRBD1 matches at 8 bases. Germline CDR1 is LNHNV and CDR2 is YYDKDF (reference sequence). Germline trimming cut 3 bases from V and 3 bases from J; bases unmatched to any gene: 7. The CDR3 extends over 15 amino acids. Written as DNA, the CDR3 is TGTGCCACCAGCAGCCACCGGGACAGGTACTACGAGCAGTACTTC. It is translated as CATSSHRDRYYEQYF.

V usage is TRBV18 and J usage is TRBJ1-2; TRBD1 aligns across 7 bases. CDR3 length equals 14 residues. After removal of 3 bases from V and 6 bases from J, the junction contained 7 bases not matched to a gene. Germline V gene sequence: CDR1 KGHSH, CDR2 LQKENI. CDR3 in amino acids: CASSPGLGGHGYTF. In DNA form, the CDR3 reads TGTGCCAGCTCACCTGGGTTAGGGGGCCATGGCTACACCTTC.

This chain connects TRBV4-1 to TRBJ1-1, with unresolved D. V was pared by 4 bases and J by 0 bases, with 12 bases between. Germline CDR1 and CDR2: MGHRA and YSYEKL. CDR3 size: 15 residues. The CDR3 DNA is TGCGCCAGCAGCCTCGTGGCCGGGGTGAACACTGAAGCTTTCTTT. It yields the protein CASSLVAGVNTEAFF.

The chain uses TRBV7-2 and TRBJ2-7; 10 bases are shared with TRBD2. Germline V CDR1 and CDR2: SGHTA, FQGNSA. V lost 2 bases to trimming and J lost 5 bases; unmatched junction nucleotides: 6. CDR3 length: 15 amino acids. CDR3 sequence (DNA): TGTGCCAGCAGCTTAAGTGGGACTAGCGCACACGAGCAGTACTTC. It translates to CASSLSGTSAHEQYF.

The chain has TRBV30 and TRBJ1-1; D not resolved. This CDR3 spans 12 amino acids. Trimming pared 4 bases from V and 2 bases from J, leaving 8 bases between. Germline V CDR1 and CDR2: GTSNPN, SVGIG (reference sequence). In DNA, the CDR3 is TGTGCCTGGACCCCACTTAACACTGAAGCTTTCTTT. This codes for CAWTPLNTEAFF.

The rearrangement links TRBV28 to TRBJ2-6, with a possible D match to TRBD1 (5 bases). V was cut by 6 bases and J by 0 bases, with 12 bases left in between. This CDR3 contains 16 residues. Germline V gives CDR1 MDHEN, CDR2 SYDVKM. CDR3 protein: CASRAGIGSGANVLTF. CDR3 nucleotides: TGTGCCAGCAGGGCAGGGATAGGCTCTGGGGCCAACGTCCTGACTTTC.

The CDR3 bases are TGCGCCAGCAGGGGGGGGGTGGCGGACACTGAAGCTTTCTTT. Protein product: CASRGGVADTEAFF. The chain employs TRBV5-1 and TRBJ1-1; weak D call: TRBD1 (5 bases). The V end was cut by 5 bases, the J end by 3 bases, with 14 bases between. The CDR3 consists of 14 residues. Germline CDR1 and CDR2: SGHRS and YFSETQ.

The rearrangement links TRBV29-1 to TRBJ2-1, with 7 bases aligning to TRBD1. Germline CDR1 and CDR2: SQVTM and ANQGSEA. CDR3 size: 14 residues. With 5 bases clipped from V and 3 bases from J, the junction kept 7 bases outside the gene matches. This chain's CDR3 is CSVPRQGFYNEQFF. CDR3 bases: TGCAGCGTTCCGAGACAGGGTTTCTACAATGAGCAGTTCTTC.

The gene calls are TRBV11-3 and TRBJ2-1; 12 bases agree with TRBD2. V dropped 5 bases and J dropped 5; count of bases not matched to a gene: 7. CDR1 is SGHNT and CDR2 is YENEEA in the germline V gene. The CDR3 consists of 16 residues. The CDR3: CASSPSGLAGNNEQFF. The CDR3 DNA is TGTGCCAGCAGCCCCAGCGGACTAGCGGGGAACAATGAGCAGTTCTTC.

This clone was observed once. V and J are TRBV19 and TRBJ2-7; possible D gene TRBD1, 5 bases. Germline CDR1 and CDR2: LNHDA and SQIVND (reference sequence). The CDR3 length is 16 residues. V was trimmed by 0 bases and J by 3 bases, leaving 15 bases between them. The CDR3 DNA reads TGTGCCAGTAGTATAGAAGGGCAAGGGGCCGGCTACGAGCAGTACTTC. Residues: CASSIEGQGAGYEQYF.

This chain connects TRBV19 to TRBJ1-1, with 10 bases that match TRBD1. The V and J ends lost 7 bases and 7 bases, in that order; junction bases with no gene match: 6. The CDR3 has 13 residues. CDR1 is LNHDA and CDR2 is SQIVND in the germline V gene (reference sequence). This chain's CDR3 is CASNRQGAGEAFF. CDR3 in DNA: TGTGCCAGTAACAGACAGGGGGCCGGTGAAGCTTTCTTT.

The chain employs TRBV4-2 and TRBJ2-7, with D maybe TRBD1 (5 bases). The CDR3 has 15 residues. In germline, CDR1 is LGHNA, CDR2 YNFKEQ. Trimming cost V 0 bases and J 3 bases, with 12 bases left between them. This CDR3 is CASSQDPGSLYEQYF. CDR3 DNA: TGTGCCAGCAGCCAAGACCCAGGGTCCCTCTACGAGCAGTACTTC.

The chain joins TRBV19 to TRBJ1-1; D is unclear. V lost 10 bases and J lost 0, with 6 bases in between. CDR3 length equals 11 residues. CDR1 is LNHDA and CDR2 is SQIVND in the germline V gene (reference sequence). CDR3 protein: CATVVNTEAFF. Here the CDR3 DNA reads TGTGCCACCGTAGTGAACACTGAAGCTTTCTTT.

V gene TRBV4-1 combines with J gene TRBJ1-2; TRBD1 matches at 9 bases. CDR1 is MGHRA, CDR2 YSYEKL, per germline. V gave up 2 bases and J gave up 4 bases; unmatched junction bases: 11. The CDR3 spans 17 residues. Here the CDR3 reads CASSQQVGQGQLYGYTF. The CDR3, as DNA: TGCGCCAGCAGCCAACAAGTTGGACAGGGGCAACTCTATGGCTACACCTTC.

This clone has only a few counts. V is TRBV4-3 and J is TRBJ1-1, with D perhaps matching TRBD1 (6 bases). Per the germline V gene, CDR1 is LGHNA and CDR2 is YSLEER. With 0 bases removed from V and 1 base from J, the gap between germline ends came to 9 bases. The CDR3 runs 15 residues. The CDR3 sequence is CASSQDWTANTEAFF. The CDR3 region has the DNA TGCGCCAGCAGCCAAGATTGGACAGCGAACACTGAAGCTTTCTTT.

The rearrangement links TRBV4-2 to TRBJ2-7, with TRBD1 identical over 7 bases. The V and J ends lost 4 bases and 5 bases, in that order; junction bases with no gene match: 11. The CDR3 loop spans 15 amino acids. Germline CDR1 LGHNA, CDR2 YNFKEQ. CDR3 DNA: TGTGCCAGCAGCCTCCAGACCGGGACAGCGGACGAGCAGTACTTC. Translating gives CASSLQTGTADEQYF.

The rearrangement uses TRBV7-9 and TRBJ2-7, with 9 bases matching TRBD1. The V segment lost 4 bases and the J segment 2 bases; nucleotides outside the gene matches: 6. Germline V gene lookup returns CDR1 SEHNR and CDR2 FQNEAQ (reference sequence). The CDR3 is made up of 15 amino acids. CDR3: CASSSRDRATYEQYF. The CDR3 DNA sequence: TGTGCCAGCAGCTCCAGGGACAGGGCTACCTACGAGCAGTACTTC.

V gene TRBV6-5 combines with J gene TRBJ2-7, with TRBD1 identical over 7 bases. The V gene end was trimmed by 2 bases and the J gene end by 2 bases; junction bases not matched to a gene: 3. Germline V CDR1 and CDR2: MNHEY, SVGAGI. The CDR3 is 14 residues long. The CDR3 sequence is CASSYGTAAYEQYF. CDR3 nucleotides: TGTGCCAGCAGTTACGGGACAGCCGCCTACGAGCAGTACTTC.

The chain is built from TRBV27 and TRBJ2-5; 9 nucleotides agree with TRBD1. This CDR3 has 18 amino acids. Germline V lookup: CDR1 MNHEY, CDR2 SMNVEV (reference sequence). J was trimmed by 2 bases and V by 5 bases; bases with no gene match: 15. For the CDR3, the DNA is TGTGCCAGCAGTCCGCTACCGGGCGGGACAGGGTCGCAAGAGACCCAGTACTTC. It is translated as CASSPLPGGTGSQETQYF.

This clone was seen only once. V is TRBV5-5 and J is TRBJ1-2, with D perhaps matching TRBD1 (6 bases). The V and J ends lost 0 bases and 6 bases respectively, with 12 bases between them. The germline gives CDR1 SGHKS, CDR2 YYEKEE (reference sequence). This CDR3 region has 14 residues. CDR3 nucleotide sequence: TGTGCCAGCAGCTTGGGCCAAACAGGGCATGGCTACACCTTC. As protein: CASSLGQTGHGYTF.